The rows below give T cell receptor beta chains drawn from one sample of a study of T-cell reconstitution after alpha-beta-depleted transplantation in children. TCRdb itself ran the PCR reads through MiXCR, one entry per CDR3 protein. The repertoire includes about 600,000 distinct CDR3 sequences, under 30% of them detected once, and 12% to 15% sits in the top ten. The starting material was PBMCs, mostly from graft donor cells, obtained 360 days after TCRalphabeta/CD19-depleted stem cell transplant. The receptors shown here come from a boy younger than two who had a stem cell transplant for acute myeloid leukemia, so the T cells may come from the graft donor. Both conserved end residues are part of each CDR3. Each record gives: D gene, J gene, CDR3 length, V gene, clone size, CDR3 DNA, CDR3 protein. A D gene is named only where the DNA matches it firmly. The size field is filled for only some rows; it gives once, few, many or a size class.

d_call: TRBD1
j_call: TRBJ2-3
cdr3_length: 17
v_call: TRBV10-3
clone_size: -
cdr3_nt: TGTGCCATCAGTGGTCCTTCCGGCAGGGGGCTCACAGATACGCAGTATTTT
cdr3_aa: CAISGPSGRGLTDTQYF

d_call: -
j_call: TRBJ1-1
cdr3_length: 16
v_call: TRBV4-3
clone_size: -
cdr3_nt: TGCGCCAGCAGCTCAGACGCGTATGGCTTGAACACTGAAGCTTTCTTT
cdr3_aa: CASSSDAYGLNTEAFF

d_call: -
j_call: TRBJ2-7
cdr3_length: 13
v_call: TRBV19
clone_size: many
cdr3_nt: TGTGCCAGTAGCTTCGGGGTAGCCTACGAGCAGTACTTC
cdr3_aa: CASSFGVAYEQYF

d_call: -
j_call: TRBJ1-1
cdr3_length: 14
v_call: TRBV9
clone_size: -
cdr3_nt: TGTGCCAGCAGCGTAGAAGGCAGGGCCACTGAAGCTTTCTTT
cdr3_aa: CASSVEGRATEAFF

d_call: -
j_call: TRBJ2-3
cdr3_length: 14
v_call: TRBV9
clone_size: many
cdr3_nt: TGTGCCAGCAGCGTAGACAGGGGCACAGATACGCAGTATTTT
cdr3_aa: CASSVDRGTDTQYF

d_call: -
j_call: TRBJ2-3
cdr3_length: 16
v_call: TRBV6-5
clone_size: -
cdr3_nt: TGTGCCAGCAGTTACTACCGACAGGCTGGCACAGATACGCAGTATTTT
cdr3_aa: CASSYYRQAGTDTQYF

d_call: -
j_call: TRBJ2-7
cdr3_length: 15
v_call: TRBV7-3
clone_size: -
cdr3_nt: TGTGCCAGCAGCGCCACGTCGCGGGGACCTTACGAGCAGTACTTC
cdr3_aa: CASSATSRGPYEQYF

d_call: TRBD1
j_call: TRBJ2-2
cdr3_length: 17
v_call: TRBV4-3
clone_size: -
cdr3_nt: TGCGCCAGCAGCCTCTCAACGACAGGGCCGAACACCGGGGAGCTGTTTTTT
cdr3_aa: CASSLSTTGPNTGELFF

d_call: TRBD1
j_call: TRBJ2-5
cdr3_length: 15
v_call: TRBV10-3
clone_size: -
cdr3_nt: TGTGCCATCGGAGTGGACAGGGGAATTCAAGAGACCCAGTACTTC
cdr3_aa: CAIGVDRGIQETQYF

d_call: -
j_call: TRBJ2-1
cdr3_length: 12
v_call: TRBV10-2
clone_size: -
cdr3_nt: TGCGCCAGCAGTGGGCTCGGGGATGAGCAGTTCTTC
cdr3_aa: CASSGLGDEQFF

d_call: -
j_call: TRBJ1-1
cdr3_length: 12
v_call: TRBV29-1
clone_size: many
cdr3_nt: TGCAGCGTTGAACGGGATGCATTCGAAGCTTTCTTT
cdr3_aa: CSVERDAFEAFF

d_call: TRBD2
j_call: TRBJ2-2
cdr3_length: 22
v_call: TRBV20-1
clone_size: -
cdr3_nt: TGCAGTGCTAGAGGGCCCCATACTAGCGGGGGATGGGGGGGCTTAAACACCGGGGAGCTGTTTTTT
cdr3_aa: CSARGPHTSGGWGGLNTGELFF

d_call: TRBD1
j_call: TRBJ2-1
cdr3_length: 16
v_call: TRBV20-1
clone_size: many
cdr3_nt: TGCAGTGCTGGACAGGGGGCACCCACTTCCTACAATGAGCAGTTCTTC
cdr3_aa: CSAGQGAPTSYNEQFF

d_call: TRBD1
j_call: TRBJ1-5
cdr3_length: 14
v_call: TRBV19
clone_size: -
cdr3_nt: TGTGCCAGTATGACAGGGCGTAGCTCAAAGCCCCAGCATTTT
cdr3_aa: CASMTGRSSKPQHF

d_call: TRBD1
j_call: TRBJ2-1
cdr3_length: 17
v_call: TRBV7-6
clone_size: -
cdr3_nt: TGTGCCAGCAGCTTAGGAGGCGGGACAGGGAGAGGGTCCGAGCAGTTCTTC
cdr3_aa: CASSLGGGTGRGSEQFF

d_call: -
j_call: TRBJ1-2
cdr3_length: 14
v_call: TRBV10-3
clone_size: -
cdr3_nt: TGTGCCATCAAAGAACTGGGAGATGTATATGGCTACACCTTC
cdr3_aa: CAIKELGDVYGYTF

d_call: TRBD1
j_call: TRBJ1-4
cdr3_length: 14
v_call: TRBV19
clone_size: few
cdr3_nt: TGTGCCAGTAGATTCCGGGACAGGAATGAAAAACTGTTTTTT
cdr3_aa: CASRFRDRNEKLFF

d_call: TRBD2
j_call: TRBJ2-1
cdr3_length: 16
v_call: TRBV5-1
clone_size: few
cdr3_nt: TGCGCCAGCAGCTTGGATGGACGGGGGGGCCTCAATGAGCAGTTCTTC
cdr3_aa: CASSLDGRGGLNEQFF

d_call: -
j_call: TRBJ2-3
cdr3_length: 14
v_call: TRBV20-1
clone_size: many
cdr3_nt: TGCAGTGCTAGCCCAGGGACTGTTGGAGATACGCAGTATTTT
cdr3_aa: CSASPGTVGDTQYF

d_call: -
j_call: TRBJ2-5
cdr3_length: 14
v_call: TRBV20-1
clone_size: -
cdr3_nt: TGCAGTGCTGCCGGAAGGGCCCTCCAAGAGACCCAGTACTTC
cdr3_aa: CSAAGRALQETQYF

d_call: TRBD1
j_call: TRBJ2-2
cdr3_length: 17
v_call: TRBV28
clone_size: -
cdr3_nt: TGTGCCAGCGGATTAAGTACAGGGGGCGCTTGGAACGGGGAGCTGTTTTTT
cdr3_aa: CASGLSTGGAWNGELFF

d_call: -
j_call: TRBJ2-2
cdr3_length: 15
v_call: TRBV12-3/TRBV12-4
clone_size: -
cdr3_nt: TGTGCCAGCAGTTTTCTATTTCCGGACACCGGGGAGCTGTTTTTT
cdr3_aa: CASSFLFPDTGELFF